These 24 T cell receptor beta chains came from one sample sequenced in a study of breast tumors, draining lymph nodes, adjacent tissues. Samples came from axillary lymph nodes draining the breast cancer. A single record per CDR3 protein comes from TCRdb applying MiXCR to the multiplex PCR reads. The sample has more than 100,000 distinct CDR3 sequences, more than 20% seen once. The sample consisted of axillary lymph node tissue. The source is a female donor with breast cancer. Some clones in this sample may be carry-over from other donors' samples.

Points on this clonotype: A read error is possible here, since a much larger clone lies one base away. V is TRBV28 and J is TRBJ2-3; 10 bases agree with TRBD2. CDR1 is MDHEN, CDR2 SYDVKM, per germline. There are 16 residues in the CDR3. The CDR3 is CASNAPGAGGADAQYF. The CDR3 nucleotides read TGTGCCAGCAACGCCCCCGGAGCGGGAGGGGCAGATGCGCAGTATTTT.

As for this clonotype: Given a much more abundant clone one base away, this may be a read error. This sequence joins TRBV30 and TRBJ2-7; 7 bases are a match to TRBD1. V was clipped by 4 bases and J by 1 base; unmatched bases: 7. The CDR3 is made up of 14 amino acids. Germline lookup yields CDR1 GTSNPN and CDR2 SVGIG (reference sequence). This CDR3 reads CAWNKGARSYEQYF. In nucleotides, the CDR3 is TGTGCCTGGAATAAGGGGGCGCGATCCTACGAGCAGTACTTC.

This sequence joins TRBV28 and TRBJ2-2; the D is unclear. Germline V CDR1 and CDR2: MDHEN, SYDVKM. Trimming took 10 bases from V and 1 from J, leaving 10 bases between them. This CDR3 is built from 13 residues. CDR3 coding DNA: TGTGCCACCCCGCCCAGGAACACCGGGGAGCTGTTTTTT. This translates into CATPPRNTGELFF.

As to this clonotype: Since a much larger clone is just one base distant, this may be a read error. The chain carries TRBV6-1 and TRBJ2-7; no firm D call. Germline loops: CDR1 MNHNS, CDR2 SASEGT. The CDR3 length is 13 residues. CDR3 nucleotides: TGTGCCGGCAGTGAAGGTGTTTCCTACGAGCAGTACTTC. It translates to CAGSEGVSYEQYF.

This clonotype was detected ten times or more. V is TRBV5-8 and J is TRBJ1-2, with D possibly TRBD1 on 6 matching bases. The CDR3 has 14 residues. Germline V gene lookup returns CDR1 SGHTS and CDR2 YDEGEE. Trimming shortened V by 0 bases and J by 4 bases, and 10 bases separated the two germline ends. The CDR3 is CASSLDQGLYGYTF. DNA for the CDR3: TGTGCCAGCAGCTTGGATCAGGGGCTCTATGGCTACACCTTC.

This clonotype has a count of ten or more. This rearrangement joins TRBV27 to TRBJ2-2, with 9 bases matching TRBD2. The trim removed 2 bases at V and 7 bases at J, leaving 11 bases unmatched. Germline assignment: CDR1 MNHEY and CDR2 SMNVEV (reference sequence). The length of the CDR3 is 17 residues. CDR3 region: CASSLLAGGHQGGELFF. Written as DNA, the CDR3 is TGTGCCAGCAGTTTACTGGCGGGAGGGCATCAGGGCGGGGAGCTGTTTTTT.

This clonotype was counted only a few times. The chain employs TRBV5-1 and TRBJ2-5; 7 bases match TRBD1. This CDR3 comprises 14 residues. The junction had 5 bases not matched to a gene; V was cut back by 1 base and J by 5 bases. Germline loops: CDR1 SGHRS, CDR2 YFSETQ. CDR3 region: CASSLRGTDETQYF. The CDR3 DNA sequence: TGCGCCAGCAGCTTGAGGGGGACAGATGAGACCCAGTACTTC.

Points on this clonotype: This may be a read error, as it is one base from a much larger clone. This rearrangement joins TRBV2 to TRBJ1-4; 9 positions match TRBD1. After removal of 7 bases from V and 13 bases from J, the junction contained 16 bases not matched to a gene. This CDR3 is built from 15 residues. The germline V gene encodes CDR1 SNHLY and CDR2 FYNNEI. The CDR3: CASNEGGQGRVGLFF. Written as DNA, the CDR3 is TGTGCCAGCAACGAAGGGGGACAGGGACGTGTGGGACTGTTTTTT.

This clonotype was picked up many times. This rearrangement joins TRBV6-5 to TRBJ2-3; weak D call: TRBD1 (5 bases). The V gene's germline CDR1 is MNHEY and CDR2 SVGAGI. This CDR3 spans 12 amino acids. V lost 4 bases to trimming and J lost 7 bases, with 9 bases between them. CDR3 sequence reads: CASSSQGNTQYF. In DNA form, the CDR3 reads TGTGCCAGCAGTTCCCAGGGAAATACGCAGTATTTT.

Turning to this clonotype: A much larger clone lies a single base off, so this may be a read error. The rearrangement joins TRBV6-1 to TRBJ1-3, with no clear D. This CDR3 contains 15 residues. Germline CDR1 is MNHNS and CDR2 is SASEGT. Trimming cost V 4 bases and J 0 bases, with 10 bases left between them. CDR3 in DNA: TGTGCCAGCAGTGGACAAGTTGTCTCTGGAAACACCATATATTTT. This codes for CASSGQVVSGNTIYF.

Many counts were recorded for this clonotype. V and J are TRBV11-3 and TRBJ2-7; maybe TRBD1 (5 bases). The CDR3 length is 15 residues. Per the germline V gene, CDR1 is SGHNT and CDR2 is YENEEA. Trimming shortened V by 0 bases and J by 4 bases, and 13 bases separated the two germline ends. This chain's CDR3 is CASSLDQDSFYEQYF. CDR3 bases: TGTGCCAGCAGCTTAGATCAAGACAGCTTTTACGAGCAGTACTTC.

Of note for this clonotype: This may arise from a read error, as a much more abundant clone is one base away. The genes are TRBV4-3 and TRBJ2-5, with 8 positions matching TRBD2. The germline gives CDR1 LGHNA, CDR2 YSLEER. This CDR3 spans 19 amino acids. J gave up 4 bases and V 3 bases, and 19 bases lay outside the gene matches. CDR3: CASSQRIRLGTRELETQYF. The DNA for the CDR3 is TGCGCCAGCAGCCAGAGGATACGGCTAGGGACTAGAGAACTAGAGACCCAGTACTTC.

There are many counts of this clonotype. The V call is TRBV20-1, the J call TRBJ1-5; no reliable D call. Germline V CDR1 and CDR2: DFQATT, SNEGSKA (reference sequence). Trimming took off 3 bases at V and 5 bases at J, with 14 bases between the two ends. This CDR3 comprises 14 residues. The CDR3 loop is CSASRRDWDQPQHF. CDR3 in DNA: TGCAGTGCTAGTCGAAGAGACTGGGATCAGCCCCAGCATTTT.

V usage is TRBV27 and J usage is TRBJ2-1, with TRBD2 matching over 9 bases. Unmatched junction bases numbered 14, after V lost 7 bases and J lost 1 base. The CDR3 covers 18 residues. Germline CDR1 reads MNHEY; CDR2 reads SMNVEV (reference sequence). The CDR3, as DNA: TGTGCCAGCACCGCGGGACTAGCCCTCTTTTTTTCCTACAATGAGCAGTTCTTC. Encoded protein: CASTAGLALFFSYNEQFF.

This clonotype appeared a few times. The chain uses TRBV28 and TRBJ1-2; D remains unclear. CDR1 is MDHEN, CDR2 SYDVKM, per germline. This CDR3 is 12 amino acids long. The V gene lost 6 bases and the J gene lost 2 bases, with 7 bases spanning the gap. CDR3 region: CASRVANYGYTF. CDR3 DNA sequence: TGTGCCAGCAGAGTAGCAAACTATGGCTACACCTTC.

This clonotype was seen at least ten times. The chain couples TRBV5-1 to TRBJ2-3, with TRBD2 matching 12 bases. Per germline, CDR1 SGHRS and CDR2 YFSETQ. This CDR3 contains 15 residues. J lost 4 bases, V lost 4 bases, and 4 bases had no gene match. For the CDR3, the DNA is TGCGCCAGCAGCCGACTAGCGGGAGTGTCAGATACGCAGTATTTT. It yields the protein CASSRLAGVSDTQYF.

This sequence joins TRBV27 and TRBJ2-3, with 11 bases identical to TRBD2. With 4 bases clipped from V and 0 bases from J, the junction kept 6 bases outside the gene matches. This CDR3 is 17 amino acids long. Germline assignment: CDR1 MNHEY and CDR2 SMNVEV (reference sequence). The CDR3 DNA reads TGTGCCAGCAGTTACCCGACTAGCGGGACTAGCACAGATACGCAGTATTTT. Translation gives CASSYPTSGTSTDTQYF.

Worth noting for this clonotype: Being one base from a much bigger clone, this may be a read error. V and J are TRBV4-1 and TRBJ2-3; tentative D call: TRBD2 (6 bases). The germline V gene encodes CDR1 MGHRA and CDR2 YSYEKL. The CDR3 extends over 15 amino acids. Trimming took off 4 bases at V and 2 bases at J, with 13 bases between the two ends. CDR3 protein: CASSRVPGVTDTQYF. In DNA, the CDR3 is TGCGCCAGCAGCCGAGTCCCGGGAGTCACAGATACGCAGTATTTT.

Concerning this clonotype: Germline is not matched at one junction end, which may reflect a read error. CDR3 amino acids: CASSLTGGIFYGQYF. The CDR3 region has the DNA TGTGCCAGCAGTTTAACAGGGGGCATATTTTACGGGCAGTACTTC. The V and J genes are TRBV28 and TRBJ2-7; 9 nucleotides agree with TRBD1. This CDR3 is 15 amino acids long. In germline, CDR1 is MDHEN, CDR2 SYDVKM.

This clonotype was found many times. This chain uses TRBV11-3 with TRBJ2-5, with D unresolved. V lost 0 bases and J lost 3, with 11 bases in between. Per germline, CDR1 SGHNT and CDR2 YENEEA. The CDR3 totals 15 residues. The CDR3 DNA reads as TGTGCCAGCAGCTTAGATCAGGTAGAGGAAGAGACCCAGTACTTC. Translated: CASSLDQVEEETQYF.

This clonotype was counted many times. CDR3 DNA: TGTGCCAGCAGTCGGGACGGAGCCTCCTACGAGCAGTACTTC. Its translation: CASSRDGASYEQYF. V usage is TRBV6-1 and J usage is TRBJ2-7; D could derive from TRBD1 or TRBD2 (5 bases each). CDR3 size: 14 residues. Trimming cost V 5 bases and J 0 bases, with 11 bases left between them. In germline, CDR1 is MNHNS, CDR2 SASEGT.

In its sample, this clonotype was seen many times. The J gene is TRBJ2-1, the V gene TRBV10-3, with 8 nucleotides matching TRBD1. After removal of 4 bases from V and 8 bases from J, the junction contained 16 bases not matched to a gene. The length of the CDR3 is 17 residues. Germline V gene data show CDR1 as ENHRY and CDR2 as SYGVKD. DNA of the CDR3: TGTGCCATCAGTGGGGCTGACAGGGGACAACACTTCGATGAGCAGTTCTTC. It codes for CAISGADRGQHFDEQFF.

This clonotype was counted many times. The chain has TRBV14 and TRBJ2-1, with 8 bases matching TRBD2. In germline, CDR1 is SGHDN, CDR2 FVKESK. Losses at the gene ends were 1 base for V and 10 bases for J; bases not matched to a gene: 3. The length of the CDR3 is 13 residues. Here the CDR3 reads CASSQGLATEQFF. The CDR3 nucleotides read TGTGCCAGCAGCCAAGGACTAGCGACCGAGCAGTTCTTC.

This clonotype has at least ten counts. This chain joins TRBV15 and TRBJ2-7, with D perhaps TRBD2 (6 bases). Trimming pared 8 bases from V and 0 bases from J, leaving 11 bases between. Germline V gene data show CDR1 as LNHNV and CDR2 as YYDKDF (reference sequence). The CDR3 is 13 amino acids. Here the CDR3 DNA reads TGTGCCACCTCAACGGGGGACTCCTACGAGCAGTACTTC. Its protein product is CATSTGDSYEQYF. The entire variable domain, with the rest obtained from reference TRBV15 and TRBJ2-7, is as follows: DAMVIQNPRYQVTQFGKPVTLSCSQTLNHNVMYWYQQKSSQAPKLLFHYYDKDFNNEADTPDNFQSRRPNTSFCFLDIRSPGLGDTAMYLCATSTGDSYEQYFGPGTRLTVT.